What follows are 4 T cell receptor beta chains derived from one specimen sequenced in a study of T-cell reconstitution after alpha-beta-depleted transplantation in children. It was with unique molecular identifiers that the TCRbeta library was prepared. TCRdb re-analysed the PCR reads in MiXCR, keeping a single row per CDR3 protein. The sample yields more than 400,000 distinct CDR3 sequences, 9.5% to 12% seen once. The sequencing here drew on PBMCs, mostly from graft donor cells, taken 180 days after TCRalphabeta/CD19-depleted stem cell transplant. These receptors were obtained from a female patient between 2 and 15 years old who had a stem cell transplant for aplastic anemia, so the T cells may come from the graft donor.

V and J are TRBV30 and TRBJ2-1, with D possibly TRBD1 on 6 matching bases. Per germline, CDR1 GTSNPN and CDR2 SVGIG (reference sequence). V was clipped by 2 bases and J by 4 bases, with 9 bases between them. The CDR3 contains 13 residues. The CDR3: CAWSPDSYNEQFF. For the CDR3, the DNA is TGTGCCTGGAGTCCGGACAGTTACAATGAGCAGTTCTTC.

This clonotype was seen a handful of times. V is TRBV3-1 and J is TRBJ2-1; 7 bases fit TRBD2. CDR3 length: 14 residues. J lost 8 bases, V lost 1 base, and 5 bases had no gene match. CDR1 LGHDT and CDR2 YNNKEL come from the germline V gene (reference sequence). The CDR3 protein is CASSQGRTSHEQFF. The CDR3 DNA follows: TGTGCCAGCAGCCAAGGCCGGACTAGTCATGAGCAGTTCTTC.

Only a few counts were recorded for this clonotype. The CDR3: CSAGLAGRGGELFF. CDR3 bases: TGCAGTGCTGGACTAGCGGGAAGGGGCGGGGAGCTGTTTTTT. The chain has TRBV20-1 and TRBJ2-2, with TRBD2 matching 12 bases. This CDR3 has 14 amino acids. Per the germline V gene, CDR1 is DFQATT and CDR2 is SNEGSKA (reference sequence). Unmatched junction bases numbered 5, after V lost 5 bases and J lost 7 bases.

This clonotype was seen a handful of times. The chain joins TRBV11-3 to TRBJ1-2; D remains unclear. Germline lookup yields CDR1 SGHNT and CDR2 YENEEA. The CDR3 loop spans 14 amino acids. Between the trimmed V and J ends, which lost 3 bases and 2 bases, there was a span of 10 bases. CDR3 loop: CASSFRGWNYGYTF. The CDR3 coding sequence is TGTGCCAGCAGCTTCCGAGGTTGGAACTATGGCTACACCTTC.